The 13 T cell receptor beta chains given below trace back to one sample, sequenced in a study of shared clonotypes between healthy human individuals. Sequenced by immunoSEQ multiplex PCR; TCRdb stores in-frame clones only, minus some. This sample has 2 million to 2.5 million clones, with just under 95% found just once. Sequencing was performed on naive CD4+ T cells from PBMCs. Subset in this sample: CD45RA+ positively selected. The source of these receptors is a man between 18 and 35 years old in good health. Some clones in this sample may be carry-over from other donors' samples.

This chain uses TRBV5-1 with TRBJ2-3, with D perhaps matching TRBD1 (5 bases). Germline V gene data show CDR1 as SGHRS and CDR2 as YFSETQ. The CDR3 consists of 14 residues. The ends were cut back, 0 bases at V and 4 bases at J, with 9 bases in the middle. The CDR3 loop reads CASSLGAGPDTQYF. The CDR3 nucleotides read TGCGCCAGCAGCTTGGGTGCAGGGCCAGATACGCAGTATTTT. The whole variable domain, remainder taken from reference TRBV5-1 and TRBJ2-3, is KAGVTQTPRYLIKTRGQQVTLSCSPISGHRSVSWYQQTPGQGLQFLFEYFSETQRNKGNFPGRFSGRQFSNSRSEMNVSTLELGDSALYLCASSLGAGPDTQYFGPGTRLTVL.

This chain uses TRBV28 with TRBJ2-7; no definite D call. In germline, CDR1 is MDHEN, CDR2 SYDVKM. V shed 2 bases and J shed 7 bases, with 9 bases lying between them. The CDR3 runs to 12 residues. For the CDR3, the DNA is TGTGCCAGCAGTTTAGCACGTGGGGAGCAGTACTTC. Its translation: CASSLARGEQYF.

The CDR3 is CASSIGTSGSYEQFF. DNA for the CDR3: TGTGCCAGCAGCATCGGGACTAGCGGGAGCTATGAGCAGTTCTTC. The gene calls are TRBV5-4 and TRBJ2-1, with 14 bases that match TRBD2. Germline CDR1 is SGHNT and CDR2 is YYREEE (reference sequence). V lost 4 bases and J lost 8; bases outside the gene matches: 5. The CDR3 length is 15 residues.

The rearrangement links TRBV11-1 to TRBJ2-7; D ambiguous. Trimming shortened V by 4 bases and J by 0 bases, and 10 bases separated the two germline ends. This CDR3 contains 14 residues. Germline assignment: CDR1 SGHAT and CDR2 FQDESV (reference sequence). For the CDR3, the DNA is TGTGCCAGCAGCTCATACTACAGCTCCTACGAGCAGTACTTC. This codes for CASSSYYSSYEQYF.

The chain links TRBV9 to TRBJ1-1; maybe TRBD1 (6 bases). The CDR3 sequence is 15 residues long. Germline V gene lookup returns CDR1 SGDLS and CDR2 YYNGEE. The V and J ends lost 4 bases and 1 base respectively, with 14 bases between them. The CDR3 DNA follows: TGTGCCAGCAGCTTCCAGGGACACTCGAACACTGAAGCTTTCTTT. Its translation: CASSFQGHSNTEAFF.

This clone was observed once. The chain combines TRBV5-4 with TRBJ2-4; D unresolved. CDR1 is SGHNT and CDR2 is YYREEE in the germline V gene (reference sequence). The CDR3 is 14 residues long. Trimming removed 10 bases from V and 5 bases from J, with 19 bases in between. CDR3 nucleotides: TGTGCCTTTTCAGCCCCCACGGGCCAAAACATTCAGTACTTC. Amino acids: CAFSAPTGQNIQYF.

This clone was counted a single time. V is TRBV25-1 and J is TRBJ2-7; 9 positions match TRBD1. Germline trimming cut 5 bases from V and 2 bases from J; bases unmatched to any gene: 4. Germline V lookup: CDR1 MGHDK, CDR2 SYGVNS. This CDR3 is 14 amino acids long. The CDR3 nucleotides are TGTGCCAGCAGTAGGGGACAGGGAGCCTACGAGCAGTACTTC. Encoded protein: CASSRGQGAYEQYF.

This chain uses TRBV7-9 with TRBJ1-1; 9 bases agree with TRBD1. The V and J ends lost 4 bases and 2 bases, in that order; junction bases with no gene match: 8. CDR1 is SEHNR, CDR2 FQNEAQ, per germline (reference sequence). This CDR3 contains 16 residues. The chain's CDR3 is CASSSDPGQGNTEAFF. Written as DNA, the CDR3 is TGTGCCAGCAGCTCCGACCCGGGACAGGGTAACACTGAAGCTTTCTTT. The whole variable domain, remainder taken from reference TRBV7-9 and TRBJ1-1, is DTGVSQNPRHKITKRGQNVTFRCDPISEHNRLYWYRQTLGQGPEFLTYFQNEAQLEKSRLLSDRFSAERPKGSFSTLEIQRTEQGDSAMYLCASSSDPGQGNTEAFFGQGTRLTVV.

V is TRBV5-4 and J is TRBJ1-4, with TRBD1 matching over 7 bases. This CDR3 region has 15 residues. The germline V gene has CDR1 SGHNT and CDR2 YYREEE (reference sequence). Unmatched junction bases numbered 5, after V lost 3 bases and J lost 3 bases. This chain's CDR3 is CASSSSTGANEKLFF. The CDR3 DNA reads as TGTGCCAGCAGCTCCTCCACAGGGGCTAATGAAAAACTGTTTTTT.

The rearrangement uses TRBV29-1 and TRBJ2-3, with a tentative D call TRBD1 (6 bases). The CDR3 consists of 16 residues. Germline lookup yields CDR1 SQVTM and CDR2 ANQGSEA. The V and J ends lost 2 bases and 4 bases respectively, with 19 bases between them. The CDR3 region has the DNA TGCAGCGTTGAAAACCCTACAGGGTGGCCAGCAGATACGCAGTATTTT. This encodes CSVENPTGWPADTQYF.

This sequence joins TRBV5-1 and TRBJ2-2; D not certain. Germline-derived CDR1 and CDR2 are SGHRS and YFSETQ. The CDR3 extends over 14 amino acids. V was cut by 6 bases and J by 1 base, with 10 bases left in between. The CDR3 DNA follows: TGCGCCAGCACTCGAACGGTGAACACCGGGGAGCTGTTTTTT. This translates into CASTRTVNTGELFF.

The chain recombines TRBV9 with TRBJ1-1, with D uncertain. Germline CDR1 reads SGDLS; CDR2 reads YYNGEE. The CDR3 length is 15 residues. V was trimmed by 0 bases and J by 1 base, leaving 10 bases between them. The CDR3 spells CASSVAQTPNTEAFF. Written as DNA, the CDR3 is TGTGCCAGCAGCGTAGCACAGACCCCGAACACTGAAGCTTTCTTT.

The J gene is TRBJ1-3, the V gene TRBV2; TRBD1 might be the D (5 bases). The CDR3 is made up of 15 amino acids. V lost 3 bases to trimming and J lost 3 bases, with 12 bases between them. Germline values: CDR1 SNHLY, CDR2 FYNNEI. The CDR3 region is CASSEVRGVGNTIYF. The DNA of the CDR3 is TGTGCCAGCAGTGAGGTTCGGGGGGTTGGAAACACCATATATTTT.